These 30 T cell receptor beta chains originate from one sample sequenced in a study of Ad26.COV2.S vaccination and SARS-CoV-2 variants. Using immunoSEQ multiplex PCR, the repertoire was profiled, and TCRdb retains in-frame clones only, with some absent. The sample includes 300,000 to 400,000 clones, around 89% of them seen just once. Treatment noted: around 19 received Ad26.COV2.S at low or high dose, single or two shots; roughly five received placebo; per-sample allocation not given. Samples analyzed were those drawn on day 63 after the first vaccine or placebo injection. This sample comprised peripheral blood, obtained in a trial of Ad26.COV2.S vaccine versus placebo. Receptors originate from a person aged 18-60 years who received the Ad26.COV2.S COVID-19 vaccine or a placebo.

The chain links TRBV7-2 to TRBJ1-1, with TRBD1 matching 8 bases. Trimming took 4 bases from V and 9 from J; bases not matched to a gene: 7. This CDR3 region has 13 residues. The V gene's germline CDR1 is SGHTA and CDR2 FQGNSA. CDR3 DNA: TGTGCCAGCAGCTCACAGGGGGGAGCAAAAGCTTTCTTT. Its protein is CASSSQGGAKAFF.

The V and J genes are TRBV4-1 and TRBJ1-1; D is uncertain. CDR3 length: 14 residues. The V and J ends lost 0 bases and 2 bases respectively, with 7 bases between them. Germline V gene lookup returns CDR1 MGHRA and CDR2 YSYEKL. CDR3 loop: CASSQEVGNTEAFF. The CDR3 bases are TGCGCCAGCAGCCAAGAAGTTGGAAACACTGAAGCTTTCTTT.

The chain employs TRBV5-6 and TRBJ2-1; the match to TRBD2 covers 9 bases. The CDR3 extends over 15 amino acids. Germline V CDR1 and CDR2: SGHDT, YYEEEE. V trimming: 6 bases; J trimming: 5 bases; junction bases outside the gene matches: 9. CDR3 amino acids: CASNRGAGGNNEQFF. CDR3 DNA sequence: TGTGCCAGCAACCGAGGAGCGGGGGGAAACAATGAGCAGTTCTTC.

The J gene is TRBJ1-2, the V gene TRBV30; D gene unclear. Trimming took off 0 bases at V and 8 bases at J, with 16 bases between the two ends. The CDR3 consists of 14 residues. CDR1 is GTSNPN, CDR2 SVGIG, per germline (reference sequence). The CDR3 here is CAWSVESAVNGYTF. Written as DNA, the CDR3 is TGTGCCTGGAGTGTGGAGTCGGCTGTCAACGGCTACACCTTC.

The chain carries TRBV7-3 and TRBJ1-1, with TRBD1 identical over 7 bases. V trimming: 2 bases; J trimming: 7 bases; junction bases outside the gene matches: 4. This CDR3 region has 13 residues. Germline V gene data show CDR1 as SGHTA and CDR2 as FQGTGA. The CDR3 protein is CASSLDREGEAFF. In DNA form, the CDR3 reads TGTGCCAGCAGCTTAGACAGGGAGGGTGAAGCTTTCTTT.

The V gene is TRBV6-2 or TRBV6-3, the J gene TRBJ1-3, with D unclear. V was clipped by 0 bases and J by 2 bases, with 5 bases between them. This CDR3 contains 14 residues. CDR1 is MNHEY, CDR2 SVGEGT, per germline. The CDR3 is CASSYSTPGNTIYF. CDR3 sequence (DNA): TGTGCCAGCAGTTACTCGACGCCTGGAAACACCATATATTTT.

The V and J genes are TRBV27 and TRBJ2-7, with 7 bases identical to TRBD1. The CDR3 spans 12 residues. Germline V gives CDR1 MNHEY, CDR2 SMNVEV (reference sequence). The junction had 7 bases not matched to a gene; V was cut back by 8 bases and J by 6 bases. As DNA, the CDR3 is TGTGCCAGCGGCATGACAGGGTTCGAGCAGTACTTC. Translating it yields CASGMTGFEQYF.

CDR3 bases: TGTGCCAGCAGCCTCCGGACAGTCTGGCAGCCCCAGCATTTT. It translates to CASSLRTVWQPQHF. This chain links TRBV7-8 with TRBJ1-5; maybe TRBD1 (6 bases). The CDR3 has 14 residues. V was shortened by 5 bases and J by 7 bases, with 15 bases between the two germline ends. Germline CDR1 SGHVS, CDR2 FQNEAQ.

The J gene is TRBJ2-7, the V gene TRBV7-2; D possibly corresponds to TRBD2 (6 bases). The CDR3 has 14 residues. Germline V gives CDR1 SGHTA, CDR2 FQGNSA. Between the trimmed V and J ends, which lost 6 bases and 1 base, there was a span of 13 bases. CDR3 sequence (DNA): TGTGCCAGCAGACTGGCCCGGGGGTCCTACGAGCAGTACTTC. This encodes CASRLARGSYEQYF. The full variable domain, completed using reference TRBV7-2 and TRBJ2-7, is GAGVSQSPSNKVTEKGKDVELRCDPISGHTALYWYRQSLGQGLEFLIYFQGNSAPDKSGLPSDRFSAERTGGSVSTLTIQRTQQEDSAVYLCASRLARGSYEQYFGPGTRLTVT.

The J gene is TRBJ2-7, the V gene TRBV2; D is possibly TRBD2 (5 bases). Between the trimmed V and J ends, which lost 8 bases and 4 bases, there was a span of 9 bases. There are 11 residues in the CDR3. CDR1 is SNHLY, CDR2 FYNNEI, per germline. CDR3 protein: CASGEGYEQYF. The CDR3 DNA is TGTGCCAGCGGCGAGGGTTACGAGCAGTACTTC.

This chain connects TRBV5-1 to TRBJ1-3, with 7 bases aligning to TRBD1. The junction had 6 bases not matched to a gene; V was cut back by 1 base and J by 8 bases. CDR1 is SGHRS, CDR2 YFSETQ, per germline. The CDR3 contains 14 residues. DNA of the CDR3: TGCGCCAGCAGCTTGACGACAGGGACGGACACCATATATTTT. Its translation is CASSLTTGTDTIYF.

This rearrangement joins TRBV7-6 to TRBJ1-6; 8 bases fit TRBD1. The germline CDR1 and CDR2 sequences are SGHVS and FNYEAQ. V gave up 5 bases and J gave up 8 bases; unmatched junction bases: 8. The CDR3 covers 15 residues. This CDR3 is CASSQGQAGDSPLHF. The CDR3 DNA reads TGTGCCAGCAGCCAGGGACAGGCGGGGGATTCACCCCTCCACTTT.

This clone was counted once. The V call is TRBV7-9, the J call TRBJ2-1, with D possibly TRBD2 on 6 matching bases. CDR3 length: 14 amino acids. Germline values: CDR1 SEHNR, CDR2 FQNEAQ (reference sequence). Trimming stripped 9 bases from V and 2 bases from J, with 14 bases between. CDR3 in DNA: TGTGCCAGTACGGGGGAACTACCCTACAATGAGCAGTTCTTC. Amino acid sequence: CASTGELPYNEQFF.

The chain has TRBV6-2 or TRBV6-3 and TRBJ1-1, with a weak D call TRBD1 (6 bases). Trimming removed 2 bases from V and 7 bases from J, with 20 bases in between. This CDR3 is 16 amino acids long. The germline V gene encodes CDR1 MNHEY and CDR2 SVGEGT. The CDR3 region has the DNA TGTGCCAGCAGTTACGACCCTATGACAGGTTCCGATGAAGCTTTCTTT. Amino acid sequence: CASSYDPMTGSDEAFF.

CDR3 sequence reads: CAISGGTGKSYEQYF. The CDR3 DNA reads TGTGCCATCAGTGGCGGGACAGGTAAAAGCTACGAGCAGTACTTC. The chain uses TRBV10-3 and TRBJ2-7; 8 bases fit TRBD1. Germline V gene lookup returns CDR1 ENHRY and CDR2 SYGVKD. This CDR3 comprises 15 residues. With 4 bases clipped from V and 3 bases from J, the junction kept 8 bases outside the gene matches.

This clone was picked up one time. The chain has TRBV28 and TRBJ2-7, with 8 nucleotides matching TRBD1. Trimming took 4 bases from V and 5 from J; bases not matched to a gene: 7. Germline values: CDR1 MDHEN, CDR2 SYDVKM. The CDR3 extends over 14 amino acids. CDR3 region: CASSWDRSLDEQYF. The CDR3 nucleotides are TGTGCCAGCAGTTGGGACAGGTCCTTGGACGAGCAGTACTTC.

The genes are TRBV5-1 and TRBJ1-2, with a possible D match to TRBD1 (5 bases). Trimming took 1 base from V and 7 from J, leaving 11 bases between them. The CDR3 is 13 amino acids. Germline-derived CDR1 and CDR2 are SGHRS and YFSETQ. The DNA of the CDR3 is TGCGCCAGCAGCTTGAAACAGGATATTGGCTACACCTTC. Its translation: CASSLKQDIGYTF.

The chain links TRBV7-9 to TRBJ1-2, with 7 bases identical to TRBD1. Germline-derived CDR1 and CDR2 are SEHNR and FQNEAQ (reference sequence). The CDR3 sequence is 13 residues long. Trimming took 6 bases from V and 5 from J; bases not matched to a gene: 6. CDR3 bases: TGTGCCAGCAGGGGCAGGGGGGGATATGGCTACACCTTC. This sequence encodes CASRGRGGYGYTF.

This rearrangement joins TRBV2 to TRBJ1-2; no reliable D call. Germline CDR1 SNHLY, CDR2 FYNNEI. V lost 3 bases and J 5 bases, leaving 19 bases between the germline ends. The length of the CDR3 is 16 residues. The CDR3 spells CASSEFYQAPGYGYTF. The CDR3 DNA sequence: TGTGCCAGCAGTGAGTTTTATCAAGCACCTGGGTATGGCTACACCTTC.

This sequence joins TRBV4-1 and TRBJ2-1, with D possibly TRBD2 on 5 matching bases. V shed 0 bases and J shed 10 bases, with 19 bases lying between them. Germline V gene data show CDR1 as MGHRA and CDR2 as YSYEKL. The CDR3 extends over 16 amino acids. CDR3 coding DNA: TGCGCCAGCAGCCAAGAGGGAGTAACTCTACAAGGAGAGCAGTTCTTC. Encoded protein: CASSQEGVTLQGEQFF.

The chain is built from TRBV6-5 and TRBJ1-2; no definite D call. The CDR3 contains 11 residues. The V end lost 7 bases, the J end lost 4 bases, and 7 bases lay between the germline ends. Germline V CDR1 and CDR2: MNHEY, SVGAGI. CDR3 nucleotide sequence: TGTGCCAGCACCTGGAGCTATGGCTACACCTTC. The encoded protein is CASTWSYGYTF.

The CDR3 DNA follows: TGTGCCAGCAGCCGCAGGGGCAGTGGCTATAATTCACCCCTCCACTTT. This translates into CASSRRGSGYNSPLHF. The genes are TRBV11-2 and TRBJ1-6, with D perhaps TRBD1 (6 bases). The CDR3 length is 16 residues. With 5 bases removed from V and 3 bases from J, the gap between germline ends came to 14 bases. Per the germline V gene, CDR1 is SGHAT and CDR2 is FQNNGV.

The gene calls are TRBV6-2 or TRBV6-3 and TRBJ2-5; D possibly corresponds to TRBD2 (5 bases). The germline CDR1 and CDR2 sequences are MNHEY and SVGEGT. CDR3 size: 17 residues. V lost 6 bases and J 4 bases, leaving 24 bases between the germline ends. The CDR3 DNA sequence: TGTGCCAGCAGCCGCGAGACTATGGGGTACCGGGTAGAGACCCAGTACTTC. It is translated as CASSRETMGYRVETQYF.

This CDR3 is CASRGPDGYGYTF. The CDR3 DNA follows: TGTGCCAGCAGGGGGCCTGATGGCTATGGCTACACCTTC. V gene TRBV5-4 combines with J gene TRBJ1-2; a possible D gene is TRBD1 (5 bases). This CDR3 contains 13 residues. In germline, CDR1 is SGHNT, CDR2 YYREEE (reference sequence). Trimming pared 5 bases from V and 4 bases from J, leaving 12 bases between.

The chain couples TRBV3-1 (or the pseudogene TRBV3-2) to TRBJ2-1; D not resolved. V was trimmed by 4 bases and J by 5 bases, leaving 6 bases between them. This CDR3 is built from 12 residues. Per germline, CDR1 LGHDT and CDR2 YNNKEL (reference sequence). CDR3 sequence: CASSRTNNEQFF. The CDR3 DNA sequence: TGTGCCAGCAGCCGGACCAACAATGAGCAGTTCTTC.

The genes are TRBV10-3 and TRBJ1-3; D is possibly TRBD1 (6 bases). The CDR3 runs to 14 residues. The germline V gene has CDR1 ENHRY and CDR2 SYGVKD. The ends were cut back, 6 bases at V and 3 bases at J, with 12 bases in the middle. The CDR3 is CAIREGVVGNTIYF. The CDR3 DNA reads as TGTGCCATCAGGGAGGGGGTCGTTGGAAACACCATATATTTT.

As regards this clone: The sample has other DNA sequences that encode this CDR3 too. The V and J genes are TRBV12-3 or TRBV12-4 and TRBJ2-5; D remains unclear. The CDR3 spans 11 residues. V shed 1 base and J shed 5 bases, with 2 bases lying between them. In DNA form, the CDR3 reads TGTGCCAGCAGTTTAGGGGAGACCCAGTACTTC. It yields the protein CASSLGETQYF.

The chain has TRBV5-1 and TRBJ2-1, with unresolved D. The V end was cut by 4 bases, the J end by 8 bases, with 13 bases between. Germline loops: CDR1 SGHRS, CDR2 YFSETQ. There are 13 residues in the CDR3. CDR3 region: CASSDHHGDEQFF. CDR3 nucleotides: TGCGCCAGCAGCGATCACCACGGAGATGAGCAGTTCTTC.

The J gene is TRBJ1-2, the V gene TRBV6-5, with a weak D call TRBD1 (6 bases). V gave up 6 bases and J gave up 6 bases, with 14 bases separating them. CDR1 and CDR2 from the germline V gene are MNHEY and SVGAGI. The CDR3 loop spans 13 amino acids. The CDR3 sequence: CASRKPRGHGYTF. CDR3 sequence (DNA): TGTGCCAGCAGAAAACCCAGGGGTCATGGCTACACCTTC.

This clone was picked up one time. The chain combines TRBV18 with TRBJ1-2, with D perhaps TRBD1 (5 bases). Trimming removed 1 base from V and 8 bases from J, with 11 bases in between. The germline V gene has CDR1 KGHSH and CDR2 LQKENI. The CDR3 loop spans 13 amino acids. CDR3 in DNA: TGTGCCAGCTCACCACAGACAGAGAACGGCTACACCTTC. Translated: CASSPQTENGYTF.